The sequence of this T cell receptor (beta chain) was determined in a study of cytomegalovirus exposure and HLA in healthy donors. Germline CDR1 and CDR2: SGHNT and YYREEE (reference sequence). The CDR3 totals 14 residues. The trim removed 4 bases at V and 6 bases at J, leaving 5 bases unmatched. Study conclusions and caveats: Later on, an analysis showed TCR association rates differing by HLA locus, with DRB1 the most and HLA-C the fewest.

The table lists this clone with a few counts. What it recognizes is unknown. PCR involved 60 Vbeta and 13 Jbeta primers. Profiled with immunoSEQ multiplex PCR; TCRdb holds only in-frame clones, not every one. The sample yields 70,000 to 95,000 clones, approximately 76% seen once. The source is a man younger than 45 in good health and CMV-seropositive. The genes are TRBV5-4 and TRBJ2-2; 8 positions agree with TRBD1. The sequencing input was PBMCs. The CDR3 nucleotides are TGTGCCAGCAGCCGCGGACAGGGAGCCGGGGAGCTGTTTTTT. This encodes CASSRGQGAGELFF.